These T cell receptor beta chains were read from a single sample in a study of cytomegalovirus exposure and HLA in healthy donors. The method was immunoSEQ multiplex PCR; TCRdb's version includes in-frame clones alone and lacks a portion of them. The sample table sets out more than 95,000 clones. Material: PBMCs. Receptors originate from a man between 40 and 49 years old in good health and CMV-seronegative. Each CDR3 is given with its conserved first and last residue. The D gene is left open where the match is weak.

j_gene: TRBJ2-2
v_gene: TRBV7-2
d_gene: NA
CDR3aa: CASSLHFTGELFF
CDR3nt: TGTGCCAGCAGCTTACACTTCACCGGGGAGCTGTTTTTT

j_gene: TRBJ2-7
v_gene: TRBV21-1
d_gene: NA
CDR3aa: CASRPGTVSYEQYF
CDR3nt: TGTGCCAGCAGACCTGGGACAGTCTCCTACGAGCAGTACTTC

j_gene: TRBJ2-5
v_gene: TRBV19
d_gene: TRBD2
CDR3aa: CASSPDGASGRVETQYF
CDR3nt: TGTGCCAGTAGTCCAGATGGGGCTAGCGGGAGGGTTGAGACCCAGTACTTC

j_gene: TRBJ2-1
v_gene: TRBV4-3
d_gene: NA
CDR3aa: CASSQDWRSRDEQFF
CDR3nt: TGCGCCAGCAGCCAAGATTGGCGGTCGAGGGATGAGCAGTTCTTC

j_gene: TRBJ2-7
v_gene: TRBV30
d_gene: TRBD2
CDR3aa: CAWSGLTSGEQYF
CDR3nt: TGTGCCTGGAGTGGGCTTACTAGCGGCGAGCAGTACTTC

j_gene: TRBJ2-1
v_gene: TRBV28
d_gene: NA
CDR3aa: CASIAREANSYNEQFF
CDR3nt: TGTGCCAGCATTGCCAGGGAGGCTAATTCCTACAATGAGCAGTTCTTC

j_gene: TRBJ2-5
v_gene: TRBV5-1
d_gene: NA
CDR3aa: CATSSGGPMETQYF
CDR3nt: TGCGCCACTTCATCCGGGGGGCCAATGGAGACCCAGTACTTC

j_gene: TRBJ1-4
v_gene: TRBV7-9
d_gene: TRBD1
CDR3aa: CASTSSPDRGNEKLFF
CDR3nt: TGTGCCAGCACCTCGAGCCCCGACAGGGGCAATGAAAAACTGTTTTTT

j_gene: TRBJ1-1
v_gene: TRBV6-5
d_gene: TRBD1
CDR3aa: CASSLQGADTEAFF
CDR3nt: TGTGCCAGCAGCCTACAGGGGGCAGACACTGAAGCTTTCTTT

j_gene: TRBJ1-1
v_gene: TRBV4-3
d_gene: NA
CDR3aa: CASSQGRTTGTEAFF
CDR3nt: TGCGCCAGCAGCCAAGGTAGGACAACAGGGACTGAAGCTTTCTTT

j_gene: TRBJ1-6
v_gene: TRBV10-2
d_gene: NA
CDR3aa: CASSVEGGNSPLHF
CDR3nt: TGCGCCAGCAGTGTTGAGGGGGGGAATTCACCCCTCCACTTT

j_gene: TRBJ1-2
v_gene: TRBV7-9
d_gene: NA
CDR3aa: CASSLFSADGYTF
CDR3nt: TGTGCCAGCAGCTTATTCTCGGCGGATGGCTACACCTTC

j_gene: TRBJ1-2
v_gene: TRBV11-2
d_gene: TRBD1
CDR3aa: CASSILTGGAGYTF
CDR3nt: TGTGCCAGCAGCATACTGACAGGGGGCGCTGGCTACACCTTC

j_gene: TRBJ1-5
v_gene: TRBV21-1
d_gene: NA
CDR3aa: CASSNGPNSNQPQHF
CDR3nt: TGTGCCAGCAGCAACGGTCCCAATAGCAATCAGCCCCAGCATTTT

j_gene: TRBJ2-7
v_gene: TRBV5-1
d_gene: NA
CDR3aa: CASSGGSGARGEQYF
CDR3nt: TGCGCCAGCAGCGGGGGGTCCGGGGCCCGCGGCGAGCAGTACTTC

j_gene: TRBJ2-1
v_gene: TRBV15
d_gene: NA
CDR3aa: CATSRDHDRGRTYNEQFF
CDR3nt: TGTGCCACCAGCAGAGATCATGACCGGGGGAGAACCTACAATGAGCAGTTCTTC

j_gene: TRBJ1-1
v_gene: TRBV7-9
d_gene: NA
CDR3aa: CASSDPLGGTEAFF
CDR3nt: TGTGCCAGCAGCGACCCACTGGGGGGGACTGAAGCTTTCTTT

j_gene: TRBJ1-2
v_gene: TRBV7-2
d_gene: TRBD1
CDR3aa: CASSFGQGGIGYTF
CDR3nt: TGTGCCAGCAGCTTCGGACAGGGGGGGATCGGCTACACCTTC

j_gene: TRBJ1-5
v_gene: TRBV5-1
d_gene: NA
CDR3aa: CASSLLGVANQPQHF
CDR3nt: TGCGCCAGCAGCTTGTTAGGGGTTGCCAATCAGCCCCAGCATTTT

j_gene: TRBJ1-6
v_gene: TRBV18
d_gene: NA
CDR3aa: CASSPISNRVDNSPLHF
CDR3nt: TGTGCCAGCTCACCGATTTCGAACAGGGTGGATAATTCACCCCTCCACTTT

j_gene: TRBJ1-2
v_gene: TRBV5-6
d_gene: NA
CDR3aa: CASSRTPTGYTF
CDR3nt: TGTGCCAGCAGCAGGACTCCGACAGGTTACACCTTC

j_gene: TRBJ2-5
v_gene: TRBV21-1
d_gene: NA
CDR3aa: CASSHGGRQGVRKETQYF
CDR3nt: TGTGCCAGCAGCCATGGGGGGAGACAGGGTGTACGGAAAGAGACCCAGTACTTC

j_gene: TRBJ2-7
v_gene: TRBV2
d_gene: TRBD1
CDR3aa: CASRKTGNVYEQYF
CDR3nt: TGTGCCAGCAGGAAGACAGGGAATGTCTACGAGCAGTACTTC

j_gene: TRBJ1-1
v_gene: TRBV10-3
d_gene: TRBD1
CDR3aa: CAISESGTGLWTEAFF
CDR3nt: TGTGCCATCAGTGAGTCAGGGACAGGGTTGTGGACTGAAGCTTTCTTT

j_gene: TRBJ2-7
v_gene: TRBV2
d_gene: NA
CDR3aa: CASSDRAYSYEQYF
CDR3nt: TGTGCCAGCAGTGACCGAGCTTACTCCTACGAGCAGTACTTC

j_gene: TRBJ1-1
v_gene: TRBV4-1
d_gene: TRBD1
CDR3aa: CASSQDGTGFYLNTEAFF
CDR3nt: TGCGCCAGCAGCCAAGATGGGACAGGGTTCTATTTAAACACTGAAGCTTTCTTT

j_gene: TRBJ2-1
v_gene: TRBV4-2
d_gene: TRBD2
CDR3aa: CASSQDLSGLAGSEQFF
CDR3nt: TGTGCCAGCAGCCAAGATCTATCAGGACTAGCGGGATCTGAGCAGTTCTTC

j_gene: TRBJ1-5
v_gene: TRBV6-6
d_gene: TRBD1
CDR3aa: CASSYQGQGVGQPQHF
CDR3nt: TGTGCCAGCAGTTATCAGGGACAGGGGGTAGGACAGCCCCAGCATTTT

j_gene: TRBJ2-1
v_gene: TRBV6-1
d_gene: NA
CDR3aa: CASSETTGSSYNEQFF
CDR3nt: TGTGCCAGCAGTGAAACCACAGGGAGCTCCTACAATGAGCAGTTCTTC

j_gene: TRBJ1-1
v_gene: TRBV7-8
d_gene: NA
CDR3aa: CASSLYAMNTEAFF
CDR3nt: TGTGCCAGCAGCTTATATGCGATGAACACTGAAGCTTTCTTT

j_gene: TRBJ2-4
v_gene: TRBV7-9
d_gene: TRBD1
CDR3aa: CASKPGQGASLAKNIQYF
CDR3nt: TGTGCCAGCAAACCGGGACAGGGGGCATCTCTAGCCAAAAACATTCAGTACTTC

j_gene: TRBJ2-2
v_gene: TRBV5-1
d_gene: NA
CDR3aa: CASSLVLNTGELFF
CDR3nt: TGCGCCAGCAGCTTGGTACTGAACACCGGGGAGCTGTTTTTT